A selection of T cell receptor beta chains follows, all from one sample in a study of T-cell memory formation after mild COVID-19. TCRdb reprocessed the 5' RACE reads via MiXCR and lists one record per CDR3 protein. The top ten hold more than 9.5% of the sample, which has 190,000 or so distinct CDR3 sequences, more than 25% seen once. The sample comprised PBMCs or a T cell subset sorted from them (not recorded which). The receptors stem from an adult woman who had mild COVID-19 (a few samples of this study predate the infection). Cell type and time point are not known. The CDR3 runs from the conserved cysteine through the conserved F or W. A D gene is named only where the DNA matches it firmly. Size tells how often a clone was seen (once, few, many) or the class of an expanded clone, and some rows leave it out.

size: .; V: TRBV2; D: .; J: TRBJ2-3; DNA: TGTGCCAGCAGTGGGGAGCATGGAGATACGCAGTATTTT; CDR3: CASSGEHGDTQYF
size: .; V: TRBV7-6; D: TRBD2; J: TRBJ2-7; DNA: TGTGCCAGCAGCTTGGCCCCCGGGACTAGCGGGAGTTTCCTCTACGAGCAGTACTTC; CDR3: CASSLAPGTSGSFLYEQYF
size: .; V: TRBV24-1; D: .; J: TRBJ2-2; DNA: TGTGCCACCAGTGATTTGAGTGGGGAGCTGTTTTTT; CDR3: CATSDLSGELFF
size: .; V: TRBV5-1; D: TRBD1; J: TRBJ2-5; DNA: TGCGCCAGCACCGTATCAGGACAGGGGGCGGGAGAGACCCAGTACTTC; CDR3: CASTVSGQGAGETQYF
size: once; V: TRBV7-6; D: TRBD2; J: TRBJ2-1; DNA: TGTGCCAGCAGCTTATCAACTAGCGGGGGGGCGTATGAGCAGTTCTTC; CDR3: CASSLSTSGGAYEQFF
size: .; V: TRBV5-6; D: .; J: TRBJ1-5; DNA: TGTGCCAGCAGCTTGGGGCCGCGAGGGCATAGCAATCAGCCCCAGCATTTT; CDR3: CASSLGPRGHSNQPQHF
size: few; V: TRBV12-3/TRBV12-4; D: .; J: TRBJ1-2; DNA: TGTGCCAGCAGTCCCGGGGGGAAGGTTAGGTATGGCTACACCTTC; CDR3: CASSPGGKVRYGYTF
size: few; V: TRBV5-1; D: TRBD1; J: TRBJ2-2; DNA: TGCGCCAGCAGCGCCGGACAGGGTCAGGGCTTT; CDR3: CASSAGQGQGF
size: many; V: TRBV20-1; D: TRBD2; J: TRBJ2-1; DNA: TGCAGTGCTAGGTCTGATGGGACTAGCGGGAGTGTTCGGTCGAGTGAGCAGTTCTTC; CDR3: CSARSDGTSGSVRSSEQFF
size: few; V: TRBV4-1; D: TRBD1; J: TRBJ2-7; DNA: TGCGCCAGCAGCCAAAATAACAGGGGCTACGAGCAGTACTTC; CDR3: CASSQNNRGYEQYF
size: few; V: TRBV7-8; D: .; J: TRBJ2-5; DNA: TGTGCCAGCAGCTTAGGGGCAGGGCTGGGAGAGACCCAGTACTTC; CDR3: CASSLGAGLGETQYF
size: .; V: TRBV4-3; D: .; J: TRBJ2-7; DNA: TGCGCCAGCAGCCCCCATCGAGGAGGTTCCTACGAGCAGTACTTC; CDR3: CASSPHRGGSYEQYF
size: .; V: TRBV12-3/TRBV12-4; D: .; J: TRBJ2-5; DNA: TGTGCCAGCAGCCGCGATGGTCACCAAGAGACCCAGTACTTC; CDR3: CASSRDGHQETQYF
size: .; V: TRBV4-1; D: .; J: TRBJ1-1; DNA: TGCGCCAGCAGCCAAGCCCCCGTCGGGGGGCGAGCTGAAGCTTTCTTT; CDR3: CASSQAPVGGRAEAFF
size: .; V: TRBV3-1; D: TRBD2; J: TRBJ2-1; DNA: TGTGCCAGCAGACTAGCGGGGGGCCCCAATGAGCAGTTCTTC; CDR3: CASRLAGGPNEQFF
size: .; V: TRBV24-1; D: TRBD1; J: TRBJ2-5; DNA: TGTGCCACCAGTGATTACCGGGACAGGGGGCAAGAGACCCAGTACTTC; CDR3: CATSDYRDRGQETQYF
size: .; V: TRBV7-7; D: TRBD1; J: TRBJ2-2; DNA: TGTGCCAGCAGCTCGGGGACAGGGGGTAAAAGCAACACCGGGGAGCTGTTTTTT; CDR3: CASSSGTGGKSNTGELFF
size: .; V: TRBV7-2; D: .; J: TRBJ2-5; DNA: TGTGCCAGCAGCTCGGGTCGAATAGAGACCCAGTACTTC; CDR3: CASSSGRIETQYF
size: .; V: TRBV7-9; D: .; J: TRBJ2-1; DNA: TGTGCCAGCAGCTCAGCATACGGGACTCCTCAGTTCTTC; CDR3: CASSSAYGTPQFF
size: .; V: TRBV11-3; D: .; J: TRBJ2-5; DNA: TGTGCCAGCAGCTCCCTGACAGACCAAGAGACCCAGTACTTC; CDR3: CASSSLTDQETQYF
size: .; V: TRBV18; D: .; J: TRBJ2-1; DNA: TGTGCCAGCTCACCACCGATCCTCGATGAGCAGTTCTTC; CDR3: CASSPPILDEQFF
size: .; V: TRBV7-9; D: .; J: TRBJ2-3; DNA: TGTGCCAGCAGTCCAGCCTATAGCACAGATACGCAGTATTTT; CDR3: CASSPAYSTDTQYF
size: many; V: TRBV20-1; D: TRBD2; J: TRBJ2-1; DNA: TGCAGTGCTAGGGGGAGCGGGAGAGATATCTACAATGAGCAGTTCTTC; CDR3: CSARGSGRDIYNEQFF
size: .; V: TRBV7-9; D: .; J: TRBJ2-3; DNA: TGTGCCAGCAGCTTAAAGTCGGTAGCAGATACGCAGTATTTT; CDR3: CASSLKSVADTQYF
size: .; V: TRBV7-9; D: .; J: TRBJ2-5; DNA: TGTGCCAGCAGTGCTCCCCTGGGGTCCGAGACCCAGTACTTC; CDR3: CASSAPLGSETQYF
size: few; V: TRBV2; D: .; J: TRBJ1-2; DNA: TGTGCCAGCAGTGAGAGACCACGGTTCGGCTACACCTTC; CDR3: CASSERPRFGYTF
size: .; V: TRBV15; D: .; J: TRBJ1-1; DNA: TGTGCCACCAGCAGAGCCCCAGGGCGAGGCACTGAAGCTTTCTTT; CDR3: CATSRAPGRGTEAFF
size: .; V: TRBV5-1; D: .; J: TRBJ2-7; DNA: TGCGCCAGCAGCTTTTCGACAGGCTCCTACGAGCAGTACTTC; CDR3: CASSFSTGSYEQYF
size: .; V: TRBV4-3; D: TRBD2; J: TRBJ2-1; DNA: TGCGCCAGCAGCCAAGGTAGCGGGAGGTCCAATGAGCAGTTCTTC; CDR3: CASSQGSGRSNEQFF
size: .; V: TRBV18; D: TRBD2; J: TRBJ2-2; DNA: TGTGCCAGCTCACCGCTCGGGGGGGCCTCGGCCGGGGAGCTGTTTTTT; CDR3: CASSPLGGASAGELFF
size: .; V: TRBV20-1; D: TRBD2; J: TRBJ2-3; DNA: TGCAGTGCTAATGATATAGCGGGACTCACAGATACGCAGTATTTT; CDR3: CSANDIAGLTDTQYF
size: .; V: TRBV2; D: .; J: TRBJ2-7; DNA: TGTGCCAGCACGGGCAACAGGGCCGCATACGAGCAGTACTTC; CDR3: CASTGNRAAYEQYF
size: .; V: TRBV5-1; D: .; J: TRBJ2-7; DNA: TGCGCCAGCAGCGTTATGGGGACCACATACGAGCAGTACTTC; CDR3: CASSVMGTTYEQYF
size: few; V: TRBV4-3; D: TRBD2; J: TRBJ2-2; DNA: TGCGCCAGCAGCCAAGAGGGACTAGCGGGCGCCGGGGAGCTGTTTTTT; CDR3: CASSQEGLAGAGELFF
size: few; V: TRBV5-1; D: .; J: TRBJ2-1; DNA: TGCGCCAGCAGCTTCGGGGGTGGCCAGATGTTGGATGAGCAGTTCTTC; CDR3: CASSFGGGQMLDEQFF
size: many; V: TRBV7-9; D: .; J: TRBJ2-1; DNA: TGTGCCAGCAGCTATTTAGGGGAACAGGGCAATGATGAGCAGTTCTTC; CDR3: CASSYLGEQGNDEQFF
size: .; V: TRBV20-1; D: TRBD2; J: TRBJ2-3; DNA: TGCAGTGCTAGGGTTCCTCGCGGGAGGGCAGATACGCAGTATTTT; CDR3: CSARVPRGRADTQYF
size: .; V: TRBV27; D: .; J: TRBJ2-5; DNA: TGTGCCAGCAGTTTGTTTCGTGGGAGCCAAGAGACCCAGTACTTC; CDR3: CASSLFRGSQETQYF
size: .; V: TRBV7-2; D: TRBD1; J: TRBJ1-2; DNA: TGTGCCAGCAGCTTAGCTTCCTGGCGGGACAGGACTAACTATGGCTACACCTTC; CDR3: CASSLASWRDRTNYGYTF
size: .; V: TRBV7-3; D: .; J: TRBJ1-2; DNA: TGTGCCAGCAGCTTAGATGGGGCTTCCTACACCTTC; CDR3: CASSLDGASYTF
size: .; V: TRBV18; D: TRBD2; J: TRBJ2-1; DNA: TGTGCCAGCTCACCTATAGCGGGAGAGGGGGCCAATGAGCAGTTCTTC; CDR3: CASSPIAGEGANEQFF